These 10 T cell receptor beta chains were all obtained from the same sample, sequenced in a study of T-cell memory formation after mild COVID-19. TCRdb ran MiXCR on the 5' RACE reads and lists one entry per CDR3 protein. This sample yields over 300,000 distinct CDR3 sequences, of which less than 25% are seen a single time; around 23% belongs to the top ten. Sequenced sample: PBMCs or a T cell subset sorted from them (not recorded which). The receptors derive from a man aged 18 to 30 who had mild COVID-19 (a few samples of this study predate the infection). Cell type and time point are not known.

On this clonotype: One end of the junction is discordant with germline, which a read error may explain. The chain couples TRBV13 to TRBJ2-1, with TRBD2 matching 8 bases. This CDR3 comprises 19 residues. The germline V gene encodes CDR1 PRHDT and CDR2 FYEKMQ (reference sequence). The CDR3 loop is CASSLGRGSGGLSYNEQLF. The CDR3 nucleotides are TGTGCCAGCAGCTTAGGCCGGGGGAGCGGGGGCCTTTCCTACAATGAGCAGTTATTC.

Only a few counts were recorded for this clonotype. The chain combines TRBV6-2 or TRBV6-3 with TRBJ2-7, with a tentative D call TRBD2 (5 bases). Deletions cut 4 bases from V and 2 bases from J, with 9 bases between. The CDR3 is made up of 13 amino acids. Germline V gives CDR1 MNHEY, CDR2 SVGEGT. The CDR3 nucleotides are TGTGCCAGCAGTTTCGGGGTCGCCTACGAGCAGTACGTC. It codes for CASSFGVAYEQYV.

This clonotype was picked up a small number of times. The CDR3 nucleotides are TGTGCCAGCAGCTTAGGAGGACAGGCACGACAGCCCCAGCATTTT. Translating it yields CASSLGGQARQPQHF. The chain carries TRBV7-2 and TRBJ1-5; 7 positions match TRBD1. Trimming took 1 base from V and 7 from J; bases not matched to a gene: 7. Germline values: CDR1 SGHTA, CDR2 FQGNSA. The CDR3 has 15 amino acids.

The genes are TRBV11-2 and TRBJ1-1; D gene uncertain. CDR1 SGHAT and CDR2 FQNNGV come from the germline V gene. V gave up 5 bases and J gave up 4 bases, with 11 bases separating them. This CDR3 has 13 residues. For the CDR3, the DNA is TGTGCCAGCAGCACAGATTGGATCACTGAAGCTTTCTTT. Translated: CASSTDWITEAFF. The full variable domain, in which reference TRBV11-2 and TRBJ1-1 provide the parts outside the CDR3, is EAGVAQSPRYKIIEKRQSVAFWCNPISGHATLYWYQQILGQGPKLLIQFQNNGVVDDSQLPKDRFSAERLKGVDSTLKIQPAKLEDSAVYLCASSTDWITEAFFGQGTRLTVV.

This clonotype was recorded a few times. DNA for the CDR3: TGCAGTGCTGCCGGGCTGAGCTCCTACGAGCAGTACTTC. Its translation is CSAAGLSSYEQYF. The rearrangement uses TRBV20-1 and TRBJ2-7; no clear D gene. V was cut by 5 bases and J by 0 bases, with 11 bases left in between. The CDR3 totals 13 residues. CDR1 and CDR2 (germline): DFQATT, SNEGSKA (reference sequence).

The chain has TRBV7-2 and TRBJ2-1; TRBD2 agrees at 7 bases. The CDR3 totals 15 residues. V gave up 0 bases and J gave up 6 bases; unmatched junction bases: 5. Germline V CDR1 and CDR2: SGHTA, FQGNSA. DNA for the CDR3: TGTGCCAGCAGCTTAGCGAGGTCTAGCGGCAATGAGCAGTTCTTC. Translated: CASSLARSSGNEQFF.

The rearrangement joins TRBV9 to TRBJ2-3, with 8 bases that match TRBD1. The CDR3 sequence is 15 residues long. V shed 1 base, J shed 2 bases, and the junction held 3 bases outside the gene matches. Germline V lookup: CDR1 SGDLS, CDR2 YYNGEE. CDR3 region: CASSVSDRDTDTQYF. CDR3 in DNA: TGTGCCAGCAGCGTATCGGACAGGGACACAGATACGCAGTATTTT. The whole variable domain, remainder taken from reference TRBV9 and TRBJ2-3, is DSGVTQTPKHLITATGQRVTLRCSPRSGDLSVYWYQQSLDQGLQFLIQYYNGEERAKGNILERFSAQQFPDLHSELNLSSLELGDSALYFCASSVSDRDTDTQYFGPGTRLTVL.

The genes are TRBV6-2 or TRBV6-3 and TRBJ1-2; D is unresolved. The CDR3 has 14 residues. The ends were cut back, 6 bases at V and 6 bases at J, with 17 bases in the middle. From germline, CDR1 is MNHEY and CDR2 SVGEGT. Written as DNA, the CDR3 is TGTGCCAGCAGCCCCCCCAGCGGAGGGAATGGCTACACCTTC. It codes for CASSPPSGGNGYTF.

This clonotype was detected many times. The chain joins TRBV10-1 to TRBJ2-3; D is possibly TRBD1 (6 bases). V lost 5 bases and J lost 4, with 10 bases in between. This CDR3 contains 13 residues. Germline V gene sequence: CDR1 WNHNN, CDR2 SYGVQD (reference sequence). The CDR3 DNA is TGCGCCAGCAGTCTACAGGGCGCAGATACGCAGTATTTT. Amino acids: CASSLQGADTQYF.

This rearrangement joins TRBV12-3 or TRBV12-4 to TRBJ1-4; D not resolved. Trimming stripped 6 bases from V and 3 bases from J, with 11 bases between. The CDR3 length is 14 residues. CDR3: CASSYAGPNEKLFF. In DNA, the CDR3 is TGTGCCAGCAGCTACGCCGGACCTAATGAAAAACTGTTTTTT.